This entry is about one T cell receptor beta chain. The sample originates from a study of cytomegalovirus exposure and HLA in healthy donors. Vbeta (60) and Jbeta (13) primers were used in the PCR. TCRdb's table, derived via immunoSEQ multiplex PCR, lists solely in-frame clones and lacks some. This sample has 110,000 to 150,000 clones, with 70% found just once. V was clipped by 4 bases and J by 5 bases; unmatched bases: 4. From germline, CDR1 is KGHSH and CDR2 LQKENI. CDR3 length equals 14 residues. Material for sequencing was PBMCs. V usage is TRBV18 and J usage is TRBJ1-1, with TRBD1 matching 10 bases. The sequence derives from a woman in her sixties in good health and CMV-seropositive. The CDR3 spells CASSRQGARTEAFF. CDR3 coding DNA: TGTGCCAGCTCACGACAGGGGGCGAGGACTGAAGCTTTCTTT.